What follows describes a single T cell receptor beta chain. Antigen specificity is unknown. The data belong to a study of graft-versus-host responses after intestinal transplantation. Study as a whole: All recipients were given anti-thymocyte globulin induction, and tacrolimus and steroids were then administered for three to four years. Whole-study results and caveats: Recipient marrow contained GvH clones, some of which appeared first in ileum or blood.

Per germline, CDR1 MNHEY and CDR2 SMNVEV (reference sequence). The junction had 6 bases not matched to a gene; V was cut back by 2 bases and J by 8 bases. The CDR3 runs to 15 residues. TCRdb's copy holds only in-frame clones and misses some; the assay was immunoSEQ multiplex PCR. The data contain approximately 99,000 clones, about nine tenths of them singletons. The genes are TRBV27 and TRBJ2-1, with TRBD2 matching over 10 bases. Sequencing was performed on unstimulated CD8+ T cells sorted from spleen or lymph node cells, taken before transplant. The TCR sequence derives from a human donor who was the organ donor for an intestinal transplant. This chain's CDR3 is CASSLRGLAYDEQFF. The CDR3 bases are TGTGCCAGCAGTTTACGGGGACTAGCGTACGATGAGCAGTTCTTC.